The text below deals with one T cell receptor (beta chain). Antigen specificity is unknown. These data belong to a study of shared clonotypes between healthy human individuals. Study-wide background: Every donor yielded three CD4 naive, three CD4 memory, two CD8 naive and one CD8 memory plate. Study-wide points: The study found lower generation probabilities in non-shared clonotypes than in those shared by all four donors.

V gave up 7 bases and J gave up 0 bases, with 15 bases separating them. Germline CDR1 SQVTM, CDR2 ANQGSEA. The CDR3 spans 14 residues. Generated by immunoSEQ multiplex PCR, the TCRdb table keeps only in-frame clones and is missing some. Among approximately 350,000 clones listed, 74% were seen once. This receptor was obtained from a man between 25 and 39 years old in good health. The rearrangement links TRBV29-1 to TRBJ1-2, with unresolved D. Sequences were obtained from memory CD4+ T cells sorted from blood. Subset described: CD45RA-negative fraction. The CDR3 bases are TGCAGCGCCCAACGGGCCTCAGCTAACTATGGCTACACCTTC. Its translation: CSAQRASANYGYTF.